This T cell receptor (beta chain) came from a study of CD8 T cells in ankylosing spondylitis. In TCRdb, the 5' RACE reads were re-called with MiXCR into one record per CDR3 protein. The sample lists 55,000 or so distinct CDR3 sequences; approximately 7.4% were seen once. This clonotype was detected many times. Per the germline V gene, CDR1 is DFQATT and CDR2 is SNEGSKA (reference sequence). The CDR3 length is 10 residues. Trimming pared 6 bases from V and 7 bases from J, leaving 9 bases between. The origin of this receptor is a female donor with ankylosing spondylitis or in good health (not recorded which). Sequenced input: blood, either unsorted or a sorted T cell fraction (not recorded which). The gene calls are TRBV20-1 and TRBJ1-2, with D possibly TRBD1 on 5 matching bases. CDR3 region: CSAPGIGYTF. In nucleotides, the CDR3 is TGCAGTGCACCAGGGATTGGCTACACCTTC.